This T cell receptor (beta chain) was identified in a study of blood T cell repertoires in COVID-19. Study-level background: Italy, Spain and the United States were the sources of the convalescent and acute COVID-19 samples. Sources were T cells, B-cell-depleted T cells, or PBMCs; the material itself was cDNA or gDNA.

The CDR3 covers 14 residues. Germline assignment: CDR1 SGHRS and CDR2 YFSETQ. The V gene lost 4 bases and the J gene lost 2 bases, with 10 bases spanning the gap. Original processing notes: Quantification of nucleated cells was approximated via reference gene primer amplification. Some clones are missing from TCRdb's copy, which holds only in-frame ones; the method was immunoSEQ multiplex PCR. That table furnishes V, J and clone size, whereas the DNA furnished D and trimming. The table records some 370,000 clones, approximately 88% of them present only once. The rearrangement links TRBV5-1 to TRBJ1-3, with D possibly TRBD1 on 6 matching bases. Sequenced material: peripheral blood. This clonotype originated in a man aged 35 to 55 with acute or convalescent COVID-19. CDR3 DNA: TGCGCCAGCAGCACAGGGATTACTGGAAACACCATATATTTT. Translated: CASSTGITGNTIYF.